The next 21 T cell receptor beta chains were all read from a single sample in a study of T cells in Graves' hyperthyroidism and ophthalmopathy. TCR beta CDR3 regions were amplified from RNA. Using the HTBI primer set, a first-round RT-PCR was run on the TCR CDR3. TCRdb re-called the multiplex PCR reads through MiXCR, storing one row per CDR3 protein. The sample yields about 350,000 distinct CDR3 sequences, around 14% seen once. Sequenced: blood. These TCRs come from a woman in her thirties with Graves' hyperthyroidism.

This chain joins TRBV28 and TRBJ1-3; D remains unclear. The V end lost 5 bases, the J end lost 0 bases, and 14 bases lay between the germline ends. Germline values: CDR1 MDHEN, CDR2 SYDVKM. The CDR3 loop spans 16 amino acids. The CDR3 reads CASSPLDGRSGNTIYF. In DNA form, the CDR3 reads TGTGCCAGCAGTCCCCTGGACGGACGCTCTGGAAACACCATATATTTT.

This clonotype was counted a few times. The chain employs TRBV20-1 and TRBJ2-1; possible D gene TRBD2, 6 bases. The CDR3 extends over 14 amino acids. CDR1 and CDR2 (germline): DFQATT, SNEGSKA (reference sequence). Trimming took 5 bases from V and 4 from J, leaving 15 bases between them. The CDR3 spells CSASRGGDYNEQFF. For the CDR3, the DNA is TGCAGTGCTTCCCGAGGCGGGGATTACAATGAGCAGTTCTTC.

The chain recombines TRBV28 with TRBJ2-2; either TRBD1 or TRBD2 may fit D (6 bases each). CDR3 size: 14 residues. With 2 bases removed from V and 6 bases from J, the gap between germline ends came to 10 bases. CDR1 MDHEN and CDR2 SYDVKM come from the germline V gene. The CDR3 sequence: CASSLRGVSGELFF. The DNA of the CDR3 is TGTGCCAGCAGTTTAAGGGGGGTCTCCGGGGAGCTGTTTTTT.

In its sample, this clonotype was seen many times. In DNA, the CDR3 is TGTGCCAGCAGCCCCCGATTCGCCAGGATTTGGGAGGGCGGGGAGCTGTTTTTT. Protein product: CASSPRFARIWEGGELFF. V is TRBV7-3 and J is TRBJ2-2, with 7 bases lining up with TRBD2. CDR3 length: 18 residues. The V and J ends lost 5 bases and 7 bases, in that order; junction bases with no gene match: 19. Germline V gene sequence: CDR1 SGHTA, CDR2 FQGTGA.

This clonotype was recorded at least ten times. The genes are TRBV30 and TRBJ1-1, with D unclear. With 2 bases removed from V and 1 base from J, the gap between germline ends came to 14 bases. The CDR3 is 15 amino acids. Germline values: CDR1 GTSNPN, CDR2 SVGIG (reference sequence). This chain's CDR3 is CAWSPPVIGNTEAFF. CDR3 DNA sequence: TGTGCCTGGAGTCCCCCAGTGATTGGGAACACTGAAGCTTTCTTT.

This clonotype has more than one count but fewer than ten. The J gene is TRBJ1-2, the V gene TRBV2, with TRBD1 as a possible D gene (5 bases). CDR1 and CDR2 from the germline V gene are SNHLY and FYNNEI. The CDR3 has 15 residues. Trimming pared 4 bases from V and 5 bases from J, leaving 17 bases between. Here the CDR3 DNA reads TGTGCCAGCAGTGCCCCTGGGGCCGCGAGATATGGCTACACCTTC. It is translated as CASSAPGAARYGYTF.

The gene calls are TRBV4-1 and TRBJ1-3; D unclear. The germline gives CDR1 MGHRA, CDR2 YSYEKL. The CDR3 runs to 14 residues. Between the trimmed V and J ends, which lost 1 base and 4 bases, there was a span of 8 bases. This CDR3 reads CASSQGDTGNTIYF. CDR3 sequence (DNA): TGCGCCAGCAGCCAAGGTGACACGGGAAACACCATATATTTT.

This chain links TRBV12-3 or TRBV12-4 with TRBJ2-1, with D possibly TRBD1 on 5 matching bases. Trimming left V 1 base short and J 6 bases short, with 13 bases between. This CDR3 has 15 residues. The CDR3 loop reads CASSLGQRQVNEQFF. CDR3 in DNA: TGTGCCAGCAGTTTAGGACAGAGACAAGTCAATGAGCAGTTCTTC.

This clonotype showed up many times. J is TRBJ1-2 and V is TRBV15, with 7 bases aligning to TRBD1. The ends lost 7 bases at V and 0 bases at J; junction bases unmatched: 5. This CDR3 spans 14 amino acids. Germline lookup yields CDR1 LNHNV and CDR2 YYDKDF (reference sequence). CDR3 loop: CATTPDRANYGYTF. CDR3 nucleotide sequence: TGTGCCACCACACCCGACAGGGCTAACTATGGCTACACCTTC.

Ten or more counts support this clonotype. The V and J genes are TRBV11-1 and TRBJ2-7; no definite D call. Germline V CDR1 and CDR2: SGHAT, FQDESV (reference sequence). V lost 1 base, J lost 7 bases, and 8 bases lay in between. The CDR3 has 12 residues. CDR3 DNA: TGTGCCAGCAGCTTAGACCGTGAAGAGCAGTACTTC. Translated, it gives CASSLDREEQYF.

Ten or more counts support this clonotype. The rearrangement links TRBV12-3 or TRBV12-4 to TRBJ1-2, with 10 bases that match TRBD1. The CDR3 has 15 amino acids. J was trimmed by 7 bases and V by 2 bases; bases with no gene match: 7. For the CDR3, the DNA is TGTGCCAGCAGTTTATTTCCCGGGACAGGGGCTGGCTACACCTTC. It specifies CASSLFPGTGAGYTF.

A remark on this clonotype: One end of the junction does not line up with germline, which may come from a read error. The chain employs TRBV13 and TRBJ2-7; D uncertain. This CDR3 is built from 14 residues. Germline assignment: CDR1 PRHDT and CDR2 FYEKMQ (reference sequence). CDR3 coding DNA: TGTACCAGCAGCCCGACTCCACAGACCTACGAGCAGTACTTC. Encoded protein: CTSSPTPQTYEQYF.

The V and J genes are TRBV30 and TRBJ2-3, with 8 bases lining up with TRBD2. The CDR3 length is 13 residues. V gave up 5 bases and J gave up 5 bases; unmatched junction bases: 6. Germline loops: CDR1 GTSNPN, CDR2 SVGIG (reference sequence). As DNA, the CDR3 is TGTGCCTGGGGGGGACTAGTGGGAGATACGCAGTATTTT. Protein: CAWGGLVGDTQYF.

This clonotype has at least ten counts. This chain joins TRBV7-9 and TRBJ2-7, with D possibly TRBD1 on 6 matching bases. Trimming took off 1 base at V and 4 bases at J, with 11 bases between the two ends. The CDR3 is made up of 14 amino acids. The V gene's germline CDR1 is SEHNR and CDR2 FQNEAQ (reference sequence). CDR3 sequence reads: CASSLGGPRYEQYF. The CDR3, as DNA: TGTGCCAGCAGCTTAGGGGGGCCCAGGTACGAGCAGTACTTC.

The chain recombines TRBV20-1 with TRBJ2-2; 10 bases map to TRBD2. Germline loops: CDR1 DFQATT, CDR2 SNEGSKA (reference sequence). V was clipped by 0 bases and J by 9 bases; unmatched bases: 10. There are 16 residues in the CDR3. Here the CDR3 DNA reads TGCAGTGCTAGAGATCAGAGCACTAGCGGGGTCAGGGAGCTGTTTTTT. It translates to CSARDQSTSGVRELFF.

This clonotype was observed at least ten times. The rearrangement links TRBV12-5 to TRBJ2-2, with TRBD1 matching 8 bases. The CDR3 runs to 17 residues. Germline V gives CDR1 LGHNT, CDR2 FRNRAP. V lost 2 bases to trimming and J lost 2 bases; unmatched junction nucleotides: 7. CDR3: CASGLTTPGGNTGELFF. CDR3 bases: TGTGCTAGTGGTTTGACCACCCCAGGGGGCAACACCGGGGAGCTGTTTTTT.

This clonotype was seen more than once but under ten times. This rearrangement joins TRBV6-5 to TRBJ1-5; 8 nucleotides align to TRBD1. Germline CDR1 reads MNHEY; CDR2 reads SVGAGI. V shed 0 bases and J 5 bases; nucleotides not matched to a gene: 3. The length of the CDR3 is 15 residues. In DNA form, the CDR3 reads TGTGCCAGCAGTTACTCGACAGGGGCCGATCAGCCCCAGCATTTT. Translating gives CASSYSTGADQPQHF.

The table lists this clonotype with a few counts. Given the absence of the conserved phenylalanine or tryptophan at the CDR3 end, a read error is likely. The chain's CDR3 is CASSLAGTGYEQYL. CDR3 sequence (DNA): TGTGCCAGCAGTTTAGCCGGGACTGGTTACGAGCAGTACCTC. This chain connects TRBV12-3 or TRBV12-4 to TRBJ2-7, with a tentative D call TRBD2 (6 bases). The CDR3 extends over 14 amino acids. Between the trimmed V and J ends, which lost 0 bases and 4 bases, there was a span of 10 bases.

This clonotype has only a few counts. The CDR3 region is CSARAGETEAFF. CDR3 in DNA: TGCAGTGCTAGGGCAGGGGAGACTGAAGCTTTCTTT. The rearrangement uses TRBV20-1 and TRBJ1-1, with TRBD1 as a possible D gene (6 bases). Germline assignment: CDR1 DFQATT and CDR2 SNEGSKA (reference sequence). This CDR3 has 12 amino acids. Trimming removed 3 bases from V and 5 bases from J, with 10 bases in between.

This clonotype was seen repeatedly, ten times or more. This chain uses TRBV7-9 with TRBJ2-5; 10 bases are a match to TRBD2. The junction had 6 bases not matched to a gene; V was cut back by 6 bases and J by 5 bases. The CDR3 runs to 14 residues. Per the germline V gene, CDR1 is SEHNR and CDR2 is FQNEAQ (reference sequence). The CDR3, as DNA: TGTGCCAGCAGTCTTGGTAGCGGGAGGGAGACCCAGTACTTC. This encodes CASSLGSGRETQYF.

This clonotype was recorded at least ten times. The V call is TRBV27, the J call TRBJ1-5, with D perhaps matching TRBD1 (6 bases). Germline-derived CDR1 and CDR2 are MNHEY and SMNVEV (reference sequence). The CDR3 runs 14 residues. Trimming cost V 2 bases and J 6 bases, with 11 bases left between them. The DNA of the CDR3 is TGTGCCAGCAGTTTACAGGGGCCCACTCAGCCCCAGCATTTT. It codes for CASSLQGPTQPQHF.